What follows are 5 T cell receptor beta chains derived from one specimen sequenced in a study of blood T cell repertoires in COVID-19. Sequencing used immunoSEQ multiplex PCR; TCRdb keeps in-frame clones, though not all of them. The sample comprises roughly 190,000 clones, about nine tenths of which are singletons, and 0.95% to 1.3% rests with the top ten. The sequencing sample was made of peripheral blood. These receptors all come from a man aged 30 to 39 with acute or convalescent COVID-19.

The CDR3 spells CASRDTRGQDSPLHF. The CDR3 DNA follows: TGTGCCAGCAGAGATACAAGGGGGCAGGATTCACCCCTCCACTTT. The rearrangement joins TRBV28 to TRBJ1-6; 7 bases are a match to TRBD1. The CDR3 runs 15 residues. Trimming at V came to 6 bases and at J to 8 bases, leaving 10 bases not matched to a gene. Germline CDR1 is MDHEN and CDR2 is SYDVKM.

This chain connects TRBV3-1 (or the pseudogene TRBV3-2) to TRBJ2-1, with TRBD2 as a possible D gene (5 bases). The CDR3 runs 13 residues. Trimming removed 0 bases from V and 8 bases from J, with 8 bases in between. Germline CDR1 is LGHDT and CDR2 is YNNKEL (reference sequence). The CDR3: CASSQEIGDEQFF. CDR3 nucleotide sequence: TGTGCCAGCAGCCAAGAGATCGGGGATGAGCAGTTCTTC.

This clone occurred a few times. The chain combines TRBV28 with TRBJ2-2, with 9 bases aligning to TRBD1. Germline V gene lookup returns CDR1 MDHEN and CDR2 SYDVKM. V shed 4 bases, J shed 4 bases, and the junction held 4 bases outside the gene matches. The CDR3 runs 15 residues. CDR3 DNA: TGTGCCAGCAGTTCACAGGGGGCGATCACCGGGGAGCTGTTTTTT. Amino acid sequence: CASSSQGAITGELFF.

The chain couples TRBV5-8 to TRBJ1-5, with D possibly TRBD1 on 5 matching bases. The CDR3 length is 15 residues. Germline CDR1 is SGHTS and CDR2 is YDEGEE. Trimming removed 2 bases at V and 5 bases at J, with 14 bases between. Here the CDR3 reads CASSFYLTGDQPQHF. As DNA, the CDR3 is TGTGCCAGCAGCTTTTACTTAACAGGCGATCAGCCCCAGCATTTT.

This sequence joins TRBV5-1 and TRBJ2-1; 7 bases line up with TRBD2. The junction had 10 bases not matched to a gene; V was cut back by 4 bases and J by 6 bases. Germline V CDR1 and CDR2: SGHRS, YFSETQ. The length of the CDR3 is 15 residues. The CDR3 protein is CASSADWGGVNEQFF. CDR3 in DNA: TGCGCCAGCAGCGCGGACTGGGGAGGGGTCAATGAGCAGTTCTTC. The full variable domain, in which reference TRBV5-1 and TRBJ2-1 provide the parts outside the CDR3, is KAGVTQTPRYLIKTRGQQVTLSCSPISGHRSVSWYQQTPGQGLQFLFEYFSETQRNKGNFPGRFSGRQFSNSRSEMNVSTLELGDSALYLCASSADWGGVNEQFFGPGTRLTVL.